These T cell receptor beta chains were read from a single sample in a study of blood T cell repertoires in COVID-19. The data were produced by immunoSEQ multiplex PCR, yet TCRdb's version contains in-frame clones alone and is incomplete. The table records about 270,000 clones, around nine tenths of them present only once. The sample consisted of peripheral blood. These TCRs come from a man aged 40-50 years with active or convalescent COVID-19. CDR3s include the opening cysteine and the closing phenylalanine or tryptophan. The order of the fields is V gene, D gene, J gene, clone size, CDR3 DNA, CDR3 protein. The D gene is left open where the match is weak. Clone size is not always given. Where it is, it says once, few, many or a class for expanded clones.

TRBV7-3	.	TRBJ2-2	.	TGTGCCAGCAGCTTAATATCTGGGTCAGGGTCGGCCGGGGAGCTGTTTTTT	CASSLISGSGSAGELFF
TRBV6-5	.	TRBJ1-3	.	TGTGCCAGCAACCGAGAGTACTCTGGAAACACCATATATTTT	CASNREYSGNTIYF
TRBV7-7	.	TRBJ2-1	.	TGTGCCAGCAGCTTAGCGTATCAGAATGAGCAGTTCTTC	CASSLAYQNEQFF
TRBV19	TRBD1	TRBJ1-2	.	TGTGCCAGTAGTGAGGACAGGGGTGGTTCGTTATATGGCTACACCTTC	CASSEDRGGSLYGYTF
TRBV29-1	TRBD2	TRBJ2-3	.	TGCAGCGCCCCAGGGAGGCTAGCGGGAGATACGCAGTATTTT	CSAPGRLAGDTQYF
TRBV3-1/TRBV3-2	TRBD1	TRBJ2-7	.	TGTGCCAGCAGTAAACAGGGGGCTTTGTACGAGCAGTACTTC	CASSKQGALYEQYF
TRBV6-4	TRBD2	TRBJ2-1	.	TGTGCCAGCAGTGACTCGGTAACTAGCGGGAAGATGTACAATGAGCAGTTCTTC	CASSDSVTSGKMYNEQFF
TRBV5-1	.	TRBJ2-7	once	TGCGCCAGCAGCTTATATCAAACCACTACCTACGAGCAGTACTTC	CASSLYQTTTYEQYF
TRBV9	.	TRBJ1-4	.	TGTGCCAGCAGCGTCCAGGGGTACGTCGATGAAAAACTGTTTTTT	CASSVQGYVDEKLFF
TRBV27	.	TRBJ1-4	.	TGTGCCAGCAGTTTCGAATTCAGGCAGTCTAATGAAAAACTGTTTTTT	CASSFEFRQSNEKLFF
TRBV6-1	.	TRBJ2-7	.	TGTGCCAGCAGTGACGGCTACGAGCAGTACTTC	CASSDGYEQYF
TRBV18	.	TRBJ1-1	once	TGTGCCAGCTCACCGGCCAGGGGCGGACTGAACACTGAAGCTTTCTTT	CASSPARGGLNTEAFF
TRBV19	.	TRBJ2-6	.	TGTGCCAGTAGTAGGGGGGCTGGGGCCAACGTCCTGACTTTC	CASSRGAGANVLTF
TRBV19	.	TRBJ1-6	.	TGTGCCAGTAGTATAGATCCGGAAGGGAGCTCCTATAATTCACCCCTCCACTTT	CASSIDPEGSSYNSPLHF
TRBV19	TRBD1	TRBJ1-1	.	TGTGCCAGTAGTATAACCGGGACAGGGGACACTGAAGCTTTCTTT	CASSITGTGDTEAFF
TRBV4-1	.	TRBJ1-5	few	TGCGCCAGCAGCCAAGAGAGGCAGGGCCAGCCCCAGCATTTT	CASSQERQGQPQHF
TRBV24-1	.	TRBJ1-2	.	TGTGCCACCAGTGATTTCCCAACTAACTATGGCTACACCTTC	CATSDFPTNYGYTF
TRBV29-1	.	TRBJ1-5	.	TGCAGCGTTGCGGGGGGAGATAGCAATCAGCCCCAGCATTTT	CSVAGGDSNQPQHF
TRBV5-4	.	TRBJ1-2	.	TGTGCCAGCAGCTTGTACGGGGAACACTATGGCTACACCTTC	CASSLYGEHYGYTF
TRBV7-9	TRBD1	TRBJ2-5	.	TGTGCCAGCAGCCTTGGGACAGGGCAAGAGACCCAGTACTTC	CASSLGTGQETQYF
TRBV28	.	TRBJ1-2	.	TGTGCCAGCAGTTTTTTTCATAACTATGGCTACACCTTC	CASSFFHNYGYTF
TRBV6-5	TRBD1	TRBJ1-5	.	TGTGCCAGCAGATCCGGGACAGGGGGTTATCAGCCCCAGCATTTT	CASRSGTGGYQPQHF
TRBV7-9	TRBD2	TRBJ2-7	.	TGTGCCAGCAGCCCGCCGGGACTAAGATACGAGCAGTACTTC	CASSPPGLRYEQYF
TRBV20-1	TRBD2	TRBJ2-2	.	TGCAGTGCTAGTGCCACTAGCGGGGGCAACACCGGGGAGCTGTTTTTT	CSASATSGGNTGELFF
TRBV10-3	TRBD2	TRBJ2-2	.	TGTGCCGCACGACTAGCGGACACCGGGGAGCTGTTTTTT	CAARLADTGELFF
TRBV11-3	TRBD1	TRBJ2-1	.	TGTGCCAGCAGCTTAGGGGACAGCTCCTACAATGAGCAGTTCTTC	CASSLGDSSYNEQFF
TRBV3-1/TRBV3-2	.	TRBJ1-1	.	TGTGCCAGCAGCCAGAGGGCCGCCGAAGCTTTCTTT	CASSQRAAEAFF
TRBV29-1	.	TRBJ2-3	.	TGCAGCGTTGAGGGGCGGGGAAGCACAGATACGCAGTATTTT	CSVEGRGSTDTQYF
TRBV28	TRBD2	TRBJ2-1	.	TGTGCCAGCATACCGACCCAGTGGGAGGGTTCCTACAATGAGCAGTTCTTC	CASIPTQWEGSYNEQFF
TRBV13	.	TRBJ2-7	.	TGTGCCAGCAGCTTAGGTATCCACGAGCAGTACTTC	CASSLGIHEQYF
TRBV2	.	TRBJ2-5	.	TGTGCCAGCAGTGACTCTCGAAGAGAAGAGACCCAGTACTTC	CASSDSRREETQYF
TRBV12-5	.	TRBJ2-3	.	TGTGCTAGTGGAGGGAGTGGGGGCACAGATACGCAGTATTTT	CASGGSGGTDTQYF
TRBV11-2	TRBD1	TRBJ1-1	.	TGTGCCAGCAGCTTAGATTGGGCAGGGGGCATTCGAGCTTTCTTT	CASSLDWAGGIRAFF
TRBV7-2	.	TRBJ2-1	.	TGTGCCAGCCAACTCCAGGGAAGGGTATCCTACAATGAGCAGTTCTTC	CASQLQGRVSYNEQFF
TRBV18	.	TRBJ2-3	.	TGTGCCAGCTCAACCGCGGATACAGATACGCAGTATTTT	CASSTADTDTQYF
TRBV19	.	TRBJ2-2	once	TGTGCCAGTACCACGGGGATCTACAACACCGGGGAGCTGTTTTTT	CASTTGIYNTGELFF
TRBV28	.	TRBJ2-2	.	TGTGCCAGCCTAACTATGGGTACCGGGGAGCTGTTTTTT	CASLTMGTGELFF
TRBV3-1/TRBV3-2	.	TRBJ1-2	few	TGTGCCAGCAGCCGAAGACAGAACTATGGCTACACCTTC	CASSRRQNYGYTF
TRBV7-9	.	TRBJ1-1	.	TGTGCCAGCAGCGGGGCGCTGAACACTGAAGCTTTCTTT	CASSGALNTEAFF
TRBV5-1	TRBD1	TRBJ2-1	.	TGCGCCAGCAGCCGGGACAGCGTTTCCTACAATGAGCAGTTCTTC	CASSRDSVSYNEQFF
TRBV28	.	TRBJ2-7	few	TGTGCCAGCAGGTCCACCCGGGGAGTGGGGAGGTTC	CASRSTRGVGRF
TRBV5-4	TRBD2	TRBJ2-3	.	TGTGCCAGCAGCCGGGGTGGCGGGAGTGAAGATACGCAGTATTTT	CASSRGGGSEDTQYF
TRBV6-5	.	TRBJ2-5	once	TGTGCCAGCAGTACAGGGTATGGGAAGACCCAGTACTTC	CASSTGYGKTQYF
TRBV19	.	TRBJ2-7	.	TGTGCCAGTAGTATAGCCGCCCCAAGCGGGTGGGACGAGCAGTACTTC	CASSIAAPSGWDEQYF